These T cell receptor beta chains were read from a single sample in a study of blood T cell repertoires in COVID-19. The method was immunoSEQ multiplex PCR; TCRdb's version includes in-frame clones alone and lacks a portion of them. This table has 100,000 to 150,000 clones, approximately 85% appearing once. The sample taken for sequencing was peripheral blood. The receptors come from a woman older than 75 with acute or convalescent COVID-19. The CDR3 runs from the conserved cysteine through the conserved F or W. A D gene is named only where the DNA matches it firmly. Some rows mark clone size as missing; the rest say once, few, many or name a class of expanded clone.

j_gene,v_gene,abundance,d_gene,CDR3nt,CDR3aa
TRBJ1-2,TRBV3-1/TRBV3-2,-,-,TGTGCCAGCAGCCAAGACCCAGGAGTAGGGGACTATACCTTC,CASSQDPGVGDYTF
TRBJ1-5,TRBV18,-,-,TGTGCCAGCTCACCACTCCCAGGGGTCCGGCAGCCCCAGCATTTT,CASSPLPGVRQPQHF
TRBJ2-1,TRBV11-3,-,TRBD2,TGTGCCAGCAGCTTAGAGGGGGGGGAGCAGTTCTTC,CASSLEGGEQFF
TRBJ1-6,TRBV6-6,-,TRBD1,TGTGCCAGCAGCAATACAGGGGGCAATTCACCCCTCCACTTT,CASSNTGGNSPLHF
TRBJ1-2,TRBV6-5,-,-,TGTGCCAGCAGTTACAGACAGGCGAACTATGGCTACACCTTC,CASSYRQANYGYTF
TRBJ2-5,TRBV5-1,-,-,TGCGCCAGCAGCCTCGTGGCTAGCCAAGAGACCCAGTACTTC,CASSLVASQETQYF
TRBJ1-5,TRBV28,-,-,TGTGCCAGCAGTTTAATCAGGGTATATCAGCCCCAGCATTTT,CASSLIRVYQPQHF
TRBJ2-3,TRBV7-3,once,-,TGTGCCAGCAGTCTGGGGCGCACAGATACGCAGTATTTT,CASSLGRTDTQYF
TRBJ1-2,TRBV9,-,TRBD1,TGTGCCAGCAGCGGGATCCGGACAGGGACCTCGTACTACACCTTC,CASSGIRTGTSYYTF
TRBJ2-3,TRBV6-5,once,TRBD1,TGTGCCAGTAGGGACAGGCTCACAGATACGCAGTATTTT,CASRDRLTDTQYF
TRBJ1-2,TRBV28,few,TRBD1,TGTGCCAGCAGCCTGACAGGGCACCCTAACTATGGCTACACCTTC,CASSLTGHPNYGYTF
TRBJ1-1,TRBV3-1/TRBV3-2,few,TRBD1,TGTGCCAGCAGCCAATTGACAGGGGCGATGGCTTTCTTT,CASSQLTGAMAFF
TRBJ2-5,TRBV27,-,TRBD2,TGTGCCAGCAGTTTGGTAGCGGGGATGCAAGAGACCCAGTACTTC,CASSLVAGMQETQYF
TRBJ1-3,TRBV5-8,once,-,TGTGCCAGCAGCTTGGATCCCTTATCTGGAAACACCATATATTTT,CASSLDPLSGNTIYF
TRBJ1-1,TRBV7-8,-,-,TGTGCCAGCAGCTTAGGTGGAGGGTACACTGAAGCTTTCTTT,CASSLGGGYTEAFF
TRBJ1-4,TRBV7-9,-,-,TGTGCCAGCAGCACACAGGGAAGGAATGAAAAACTGTTTTTT,CASSTQGRNEKLFF
TRBJ1-1,TRBV28,-,TRBD1,TGTGCCAGCAGTACGGACAGGGGCTCAACAGGTAACACTGAAGCTTTCTTT,CASSTDRGSTGNTEAFF
TRBJ2-1,TRBV4-1,-,TRBD2,TGCGCCAGCAGCCAAGATTCTCTAGCGGGGTCTCGTGTTAATGAGCAGTTCTTC,CASSQDSLAGSRVNEQFF
TRBJ2-7,TRBV19,-,-,TGTGCCAGTAGTACGCCGGGATCCGTTAACTACGAGCAGTACTTC,CASSTPGSVNYEQYF
TRBJ1-1,TRBV27,-,TRBD1,TGTGCCAGCAGTTTGGGACAGAGGAACACTGAAGCTTTCTTT,CASSLGQRNTEAFF
TRBJ1-2,TRBV10-2,once,-,TGCGCCAGCAGTGAGAGACAGATCTATGGCTACACCTTC,CASSERQIYGYTF
TRBJ1-2,TRBV11-2,-,TRBD1,TGTGCCAGCAGCCACGACAGGGGGCCTCGTTATGGCTACACCTTC,CASSHDRGPRYGYTF
TRBJ1-2,TRBV28,-,-,TGTGCCAGCAGTGCCTCGGACAGCCGGTATGGCTACACCTTC,CASSASDSRYGYTF
TRBJ2-3,TRBV9,-,-,TGTGCCAGCAGCGTAGGAACTAGTCAAGATACGCAGTATTTT,CASSVGTSQDTQYF
TRBJ2-1,TRBV5-1,-,-,TGCGCCAGCAGCTTAGAGAGGGGCAGGGGCTATGAGCAGTTCTTC,CASSLERGRGYEQFF
TRBJ2-1,TRBV27,-,TRBD2,TGTGCCAGCAGTTTCCCTTCAACTAGCGGGGCCTACAATGAGCAGTTCTTC,CASSFPSTSGAYNEQFF
TRBJ1-2,TRBV21-1,-,-,TGTGCCAGCAGCCGCCTTATTGGGTGGCAGGTACCCTATGGCTACACCTTC,CASSRLIGWQVPYGYTF
TRBJ1-3,TRBV27,-,TRBD1,TGTGCCAGCAGTTTATCTCGGGGGACAGACACCATATATTTT,CASSLSRGTDTIYF
TRBJ1-1,TRBV5-1,-,TRBD1,TGCGCCAGCAGCTCAGGGGGCGTATTTTTGGACACTGAAGCTTTCTTT,CASSSGGVFLDTEAFF
TRBJ1-3,TRBV19,-,-,TGTGCCAGTAGTCTCCGGGATTTCTCTGGAAACACCATATATTTT,CASSLRDFSGNTIYF
TRBJ1-6,TRBV27,-,TRBD1,TGTGCCAGCAGTCCGGGACAGAATAATTCACCCCTCCACTTT,CASSPGQNNSPLHF
TRBJ1-1,TRBV3-1/TRBV3-2,-,-,TGTGCCAGCAGCCCAGGCACAGGCATGAACACTGAAGCTTTCTTT,CASSPGTGMNTEAFF
TRBJ1-6,TRBV18,-,TRBD1,TGTGCCAGCTCACCGAGGGGACAGGGCCTTTCACCCCTCCACTTT,CASSPRGQGLSPLHF
TRBJ2-1,TRBV6-4,-,-,TGTGCCAGCAGACCAAGACAGGTTAGCAATGAGCAGTTCTTC,CASRPRQVSNEQFF
TRBJ2-3,TRBV4-1,-,-,TGCGCCAGCAGCCAAGATCTGACCTACAGGGACCCAGATACGCAGTATTTT,CASSQDLTYRDPDTQYF
TRBJ1-6,TRBV5-1,-,-,TGCGCCAGCAGCTTGGAACGGAGAAATTCACCCCTCCACTTT,CASSLERRNSPLHF
TRBJ1-6,TRBV9,-,-,TGTGCCAGCAGCAATCAGGGGAGCTCCTATAATTCACCCCTCCACTTT,CASSNQGSSYNSPLHF
TRBJ2-3,TRBV9,-,TRBD2,TGTGCCAGCAGCGTAGCGGGGGGGGCTGGAGATACGCAGTATTTT,CASSVAGGAGDTQYF
TRBJ1-1,TRBV2,-,TRBD1,TGTGCCAGTCGACAGGGTCTGAACACTGAAGCTTTCTTT,CASRQGLNTEAFF
TRBJ2-1,TRBV5-1,-,TRBD1,TGCGCCAGCAACCCGGGACAGGGAACCAATGAGCAGTTCTTC,CASNPGQGTNEQFF
TRBJ2-1,TRBV6-6,-,-,TGTGCCAGCGGGGCTAATGAGCAGTTCTTC,CASGANEQFF
TRBJ1-5,TRBV19,once,-,TGTGCCAGTAGCGGGACCCGAAGGGGGTATAGCAATCAGCCCCAGCATTTT,CASSGTRRGYSNQPQHF
TRBJ1-2,TRBV6-5,-,-,TGTGCCAGCATAGGACGGAGGGATGGCTACACCTTC,CASIGRRDGYTF